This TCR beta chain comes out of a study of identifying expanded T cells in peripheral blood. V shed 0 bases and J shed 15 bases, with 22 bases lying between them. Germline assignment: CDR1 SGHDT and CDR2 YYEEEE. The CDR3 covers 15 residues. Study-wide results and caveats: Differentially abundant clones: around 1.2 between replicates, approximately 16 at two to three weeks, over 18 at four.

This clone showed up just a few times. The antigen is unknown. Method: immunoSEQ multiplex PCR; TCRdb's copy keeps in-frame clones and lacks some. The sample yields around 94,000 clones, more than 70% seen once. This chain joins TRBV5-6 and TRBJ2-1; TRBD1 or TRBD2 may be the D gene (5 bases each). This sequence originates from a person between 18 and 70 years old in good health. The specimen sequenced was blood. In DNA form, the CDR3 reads TGTGCCAGCAGCTTGGGACCCCAGGGAACCACTGAGGGGTTCTTC. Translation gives CASSLGPQGTTEGFF. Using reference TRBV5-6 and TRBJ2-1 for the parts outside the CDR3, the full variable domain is DAGVTQSPTHLIKTRGQQVTLRCSPKSGHDTVSWYQQALGQGPQFIFQYYEEEERQRGNFPDRFSGHQFPNYSSELNVNALLLGDSALYLCASSLGPQGTTEGFFGPGTRLTVL.